These T cell receptor beta chains were read from a single sample in a study of cytomegalovirus exposure and HLA in healthy donors. The protocol was immunoSEQ multiplex PCR, while the TCRdb copy is restricted to in-frame clones and leaves out a portion. The sample includes 100,000 to 150,000 clones, 80% of them seen just once. Material: PBMCs. The receptors come from a woman in her thirties or forties in good health and CMV-seronegative. CDR3s include the opening cysteine and the closing phenylalanine or tryptophan. D genes are given only for firm matches. Part of the rows lack a size; the others show once, few, many or a class for expanded clones.

TRBV5-1	TRBJ2-1	TRBD2	-	CASSIGTSGGPSYNEQFF	TGCGCCAGCAGCATCGGGACTAGCGGGGGACCCTCCTACAATGAGCAGTTCTTC
TRBV6-1	TRBJ2-3	TRBD2	many	CASSPTSGGADTQYF	TGTGCCAGCAGCCCGACTAGCGGGGGGGCAGATACGCAGTATTTT
TRBV23-1	TRBJ1-2	TRBD1	-	CASSQSWDRAPYGYTF	TGCGCCAGCAGTCAATCGTGGGACAGGGCCCCCTATGGCTACACCTTC
TRBV4-1	TRBJ2-3	TRBD2	-	CASSQVAGGLDTQYF	TGCGCCAGCAGCCAAGTAGCGGGAGGTTTAGATACGCAGTATTTT
TRBV4-1	TRBJ1-2	-	-	CASSQGGGALYGYTF	TGCGCCAGCAGCCAAGGAGGGGGAGCTCTCTATGGCTACACCTTC
TRBV7-2	TRBJ2-5	TRBD2	-	CASRASGTQYF	TGTGCCAGCAGGGCTAGCGGGACCCAGTACTTC
TRBV28	TRBJ1-5	-	-	CASDRSSNQPQHF	TGTGCCAGCGACAGGTCTAGCAATCAGCCCCAGCATTTT
TRBV4-2	TRBJ2-3	TRBD2	-	CASSQDLKLGLVLDTQYF	TGTGCCAGCAGCCAAGACCTAAAGTTGGGACTAGTTTTAGATACGCAGTATTTT
TRBV7-9	TRBJ1-1	-	-	CASSPFVSSNTEAFF	TGTGCCAGCAGCCCCTTTGTTAGTTCGAACACTGAAGCTTTCTTT
TRBV5-1	TRBJ2-2	TRBD1	-	CASSRDRGNTGELFF	TGCGCCAGCAGCCGGGACAGGGGGAACACCGGGGAGCTGTTTTTT
TRBV5-1	TRBJ2-6	TRBD1	-	CASSRGTDVLSGANVLTF	TGCGCCAGCAGCAGGGGGACAGACGTCCTCTCTGGGGCCAACGTCCTGACTTTC
TRBV28	TRBJ2-7	TRBD1	-	CASSYSGTGEQYF	TGTGCCAGCAGTTACTCCGGGACAGGCGAGCAGTACTTC
TRBV4-3	TRBJ2-5	-	-	CASSQDLQGNQETQYF	TGCGCCAGCAGCCAAGATCTTCAGGGGAACCAAGAGACCCAGTACTTC
TRBV4-3	TRBJ2-1	TRBD2	-	CASSQGLAAVEQFF	TGCGCCAGCAGCCAGGGACTAGCGGCGGTGGAGCAGTTCTTC
TRBV19	TRBJ1-1	TRBD1	-	CASRQGVTEAFF	TGTGCCAGTAGACAGGGGGTGACTGAAGCTTTCTTT
TRBV29-1	TRBJ1-4	TRBD1	-	CSVGGQGKGEKLFF	TGCAGCGTTGGGGGACAGGGAAAGGGTGAAAAACTGTTTTTT
TRBV19	TRBJ2-5	TRBD1	-	CASSTRGRGETQYF	TGTGCCAGTAGTACGAGGGGGCGCGGGGAGACCCAGTACTTC
TRBV5-1	TRBJ2-7	TRBD1	-	CASRAGTDYEQYF	TGCGCCAGCCGCGCCGGGACAGACTACGAGCAGTACTTC
TRBV25-1	TRBJ2-7	-	-	CASSDGGTYEQYF	TGTGCCAGCAGTGACGGCGGAACCTACGAGCAGTACTTC
TRBV2	TRBJ1-6	-	-	CASSAGQGYSPLHF	TGTGCCAGCAGTGCTGGGCAGGGTTATTCACCCCTCCACTTT
TRBV10-2	TRBJ1-2	-	-	CASSESVSNYGYTF	TGCGCCAGCAGTGAGTCCGTTAGCAACTATGGCTACACCTTC
TRBV11-3	TRBJ2-3	-	-	CASSLPGGTDTQYF	TGTGCCAGCAGCTTACCAGGAGGGACAGATACGCAGTATTTT
TRBV5-1	TRBJ2-7	-	-	CASSLGAGGLGEQYF	TGCGCCAGCAGCTTGGGGGCCGGAGGGTTGGGCGAGCAGTACTTC
TRBV10-3	TRBJ1-5	TRBD1	-	CAISGTGGQPQHF	TGTGCCATCAGTGGGACAGGAGGTCAGCCCCAGCATTTT
TRBV29-1	TRBJ1-1	-	once	CSVERGGTNTEAFF	TGCAGCGTTGAAAGGGGGGGCACGAACACTGAAGCTTTCTTT
TRBV14	TRBJ2-7	TRBD1	-	CASSPDRVDEQYF	TGTGCCAGCAGTCCAGACAGGGTTGACGAGCAGTACTTC
TRBV7-8	TRBJ2-1	TRBD2	-	CASTAGKRGNEQFF	TGTGCCTCTACCGCCGGGAAGCGGGGGAATGAGCAGTTCTTC
TRBV7-9	TRBJ2-7	TRBD1	-	CASSPDRGFGEQYF	TGTGCCAGCAGCCCAGACAGGGGCTTCGGCGAGCAGTACTTC
TRBV4-3	TRBJ2-2	-	many	CASSQEFSYLAAGGGELFF	TGCGCCAGCAGCCAAGAGTTCTCCTACCTCGCGGCCGGGGGCGGGGAGCTGTTTTTT
TRBV4-1	TRBJ1-3	-	-	CASSRQGDSGNTIYF	TGCGCCAGCAGCCGCCAGGGCGACTCTGGAAACACCATATATTTT
TRBV29-1	TRBJ2-2	TRBD2	-	CSVREAGGELFF	TGCAGCGTTCGGGAGGCGGGGGGGGAGCTGTTTTTT
TRBV7-6	TRBJ2-1	-	-	CASSLRGSEQFF	TGTGCCAGCAGCTTGCGAGGGAGTGAGCAGTTCTTC
TRBV7-2	TRBJ2-5	-	-	CASSLGAVETQYF	TGTGCCAGCAGCTTGGGCGCAGTAGAGACCCAGTACTTC
TRBV19	TRBJ1-6	-	-	CASSPTPPRDSPLHF	TGTGCCAGTAGTCCTACACCCCCCAGGGATTCACCCCTCCACTTT
TRBV5-4	TRBJ2-2	-	-	CASSPRQYTGELFF	TGTGCCAGCAGCCCCCGACAGTACACCGGGGAGCTGTTTTTT
TRBV25-1	TRBJ2-3	-	-	CASRDYGTFTDTQYF	TGTGCCAGCAGAGACTATGGGACTTTCACAGATACGCAGTATTTT
TRBV10-3	TRBJ1-1	-	-	CAIRADSISGTEAFF	TGTGCCATCAGGGCCGACAGTATTAGCGGCACTGAAGCTTTCTTT
TRBV7-3	TRBJ2-4	-	-	CASSATGGAGGIQYF	TGTGCCAGCAGTGCGACAGGGGGCGCGGGAGGGATTCAGTACTTC
TRBV6-5	TRBJ2-7	TRBD1	-	CASSQTPGGRYEQYF	TGTGCCAGCAGTCAGACCCCAGGGGGCCGCTACGAGCAGTACTTC
TRBV10-3	TRBJ2-5	TRBD2	-	CATLGGGAPAAQYF	TGTGCCACCTTGGGCGGGGGGGCTCCGGCGGCCCAGTACTTC
TRBV4-1	TRBJ1-1	-	-	CASSQVRQGLLGEAFF	TGCGCCAGCAGCCAAGTCCGCCAGGGGCTTCTCGGTGAAGCTTTCTTT
TRBV2	TRBJ1-2	TRBD1	-	CASLTGTGPSHGYTF	TGTGCCAGCTTGACCGGGACAGGGCCATCTCATGGCTACACCTTC
TRBV5-4	TRBJ2-5	TRBD2	-	CASSSGTSGRSRETQYF	TGTGCCAGCAGCTCCGGGACTAGCGGGAGGAGTAGAGAGACCCAGTACTTC
TRBV28	TRBJ2-1	TRBD2	-	CASTLGGSGGDNEQFF	TGTGCCAGCACCCTAGGGGGTAGCGGGGGGGACAATGAGCAGTTCTTC
TRBV5-6	TRBJ1-6	TRBD1	-	CASSLKTGGSLHF	TGTGCCAGCAGCTTGAAAACAGGGGGCTCCCTCCACTTT
TRBV6-6	TRBJ1-5	-	once	CASRAGEAGNQPQHF	TGTGCCAGCAGGGCCGGTGAGGCGGGCAATCAGCCCCAGCATTTT
TRBV27	TRBJ1-5	-	few	CASRRGGSNQPQHF	TGTGCCAGCAGACGCGGAGGGAGCAATCAGCCCCAGCATTTT
TRBV29-1	TRBJ2-5	-	once	CSVEEKGRATWVQYF	TGCAGCGTTGAAGAGAAGGGCAGGGCGACATGGGTCCAGTACTTC
TRBV6-1	TRBJ2-1	TRBD2	-	CASSVLAGANEQFF	TGTGCCAGCAGTGTACTAGCGGGAGCTAATGAGCAGTTCTTC
TRBV5-1	TRBJ1-1	TRBD1	-	CASSLTRDRGTRMNTEAFF	TGCGCCAGCAGCTTGACGCGGGACAGGGGGACGAGAATGAACACTGAAGCTTTCTTT
TRBV28	TRBJ1-3	-	-	CASIATRTAVTGNTIYF	TGTGCCAGCATCGCGACAAGGACAGCAGTTACTGGAAACACCATATATTTT
TRBV6-5	TRBJ1-1	TRBD1	few	CASSFSEDRGTEAFF	TGTGCCAGCAGCTTCAGCGAGGACAGGGGCACTGAAGCTTTCTTT
TRBV15	TRBJ1-4	-	-	CATSRDRSGGAWRFFF	TGTGCCACCAGCAGAGATCGTTCGGGGGGAGCGTGGAGATTTTTTTTT
TRBV6-4	TRBJ2-1	TRBD2	-	CASSQFTSGSNHNEQFF	TGTGCCAGCAGCCAATTTACCAGCGGGAGTAACCACAATGAGCAGTTCTTC
TRBV7-6	TRBJ2-2	TRBD1	once	CASSPGTGGTGELFF	TGTGCCAGCAGCCCCGGGACAGGGGGCACCGGGGAGCTGTTTTTT
TRBV5-1	TRBJ2-3	TRBD2	-	CASSLAGTSGRLSTDTQYF	TGCGCCAGCAGCTTGGCCGGGACTAGCGGGAGATTGAGCACAGATACGCAGTATTTT
TRBV2	TRBJ2-1	TRBD1	-	CASSLRQGAYNEQFF	TGTGCCAGCAGTTTAAGACAGGGGGCCTACAATGAGCAGTTCTTC
TRBV28	TRBJ2-1	-	-	CASSFVATGQQFF	TGTGCCAGCAGTTTCGTTGCGACAGGCCAGCAGTTCTTC
TRBV6-1	TRBJ1-6	TRBD1	-	CASSVDRASPLHF	TGTGCCAGCAGTGTCGACAGGGCTTCACCCCTCCACTTT